This T cell receptor (beta chain) was recovered during a study of blood T cell repertoires in COVID-19. Participants reported their clinical history, and cohort assignment relied on those reports. Only in-frame clones appear in the TCRdb table, and some are missing; sequencing was by immunoSEQ multiplex PCR. The data hold nearly 250,000 clones, with 70% to 90% observed a single time. Germline-derived CDR1 and CDR2 are PRHDT and FYEKMQ (reference sequence). With 5 bases removed from V and 5 bases from J, the gap between germline ends came to 15 bases. CDR3 length: 14 amino acids. The sequenced sample consisted of PBMCs or T cells enriched from blood (not recorded which). This chain connects TRBV13 to TRBJ1-2; unclear D gene. The TCR sequence derives from a woman between 50 and 59 years old with acute COVID-19. CDR3 loop: CASSLAEIGYGYTF. In nucleotides, the CDR3 is TGTGCCAGCAGCCTAGCAGAGATCGGGTATGGCTACACCTTC. Drawing the rest from reference TRBV13 and TRBJ1-2, the complete variable domain is AAGVIQSPRHLIKEKRETATLKCYPIPRHDTVYWYQQGPGQDPQFLISFYEKMQSDKGSIPDRFSAQQFSDYHSELNMSSLELGDSALYFCASSLAEIGYGYTFGSGTRLTVV.